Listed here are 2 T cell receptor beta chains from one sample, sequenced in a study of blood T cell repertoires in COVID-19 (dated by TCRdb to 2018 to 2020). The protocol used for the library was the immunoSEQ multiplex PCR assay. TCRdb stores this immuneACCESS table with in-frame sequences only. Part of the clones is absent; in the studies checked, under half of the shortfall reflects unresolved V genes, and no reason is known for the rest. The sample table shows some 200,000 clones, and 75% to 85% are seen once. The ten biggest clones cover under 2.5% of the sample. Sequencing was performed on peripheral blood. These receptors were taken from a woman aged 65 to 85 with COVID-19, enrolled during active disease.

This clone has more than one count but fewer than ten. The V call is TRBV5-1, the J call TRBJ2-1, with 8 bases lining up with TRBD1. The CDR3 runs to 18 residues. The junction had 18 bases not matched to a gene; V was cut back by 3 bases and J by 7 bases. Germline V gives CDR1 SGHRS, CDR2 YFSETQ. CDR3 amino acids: CASSSNAPGQVLGNEQFF. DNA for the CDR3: TGCGCCAGCAGCTCCAACGCCCCGGGACAGGTCCTGGGGAATGAGCAGTTCTTC.

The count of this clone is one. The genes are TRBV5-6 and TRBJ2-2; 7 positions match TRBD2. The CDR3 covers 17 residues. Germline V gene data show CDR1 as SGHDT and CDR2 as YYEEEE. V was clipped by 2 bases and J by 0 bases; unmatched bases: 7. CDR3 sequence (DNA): TGTGCCAGCAGCTTCGGGTTCGGGGGGACGAACACCGGGGAGCTGTTTTTT. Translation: CASSFGFGGTNTGELFF.